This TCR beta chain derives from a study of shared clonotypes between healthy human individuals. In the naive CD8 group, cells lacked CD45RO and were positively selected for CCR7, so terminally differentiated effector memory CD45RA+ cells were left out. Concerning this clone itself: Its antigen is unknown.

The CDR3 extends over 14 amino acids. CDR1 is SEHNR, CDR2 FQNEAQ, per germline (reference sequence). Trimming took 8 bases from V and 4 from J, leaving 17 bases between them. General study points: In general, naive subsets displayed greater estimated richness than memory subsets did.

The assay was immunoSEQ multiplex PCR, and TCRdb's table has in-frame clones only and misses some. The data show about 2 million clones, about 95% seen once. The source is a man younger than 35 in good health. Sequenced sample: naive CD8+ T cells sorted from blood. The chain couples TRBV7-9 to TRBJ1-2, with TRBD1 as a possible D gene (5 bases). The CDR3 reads CASGHRREVYGYTF. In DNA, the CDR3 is TGTGCCAGCGGTCACAGGAGAGAGGTCTATGGCTACACCTTC.